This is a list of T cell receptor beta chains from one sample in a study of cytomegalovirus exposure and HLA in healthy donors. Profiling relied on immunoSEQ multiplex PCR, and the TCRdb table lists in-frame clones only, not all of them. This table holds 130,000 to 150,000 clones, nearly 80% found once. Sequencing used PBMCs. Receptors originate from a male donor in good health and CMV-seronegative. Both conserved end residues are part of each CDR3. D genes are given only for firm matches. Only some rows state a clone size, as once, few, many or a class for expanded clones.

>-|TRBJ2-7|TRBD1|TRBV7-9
CASGGQIYEQYF
TGTGCCAGCGGGGGACAGATCTACGAGCAGTACTTC
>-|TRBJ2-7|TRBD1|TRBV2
CASNNPGQGTYEQYF
TGTGCCAGCAACAATCCGGGACAGGGAACCTACGAGCAGTACTTC
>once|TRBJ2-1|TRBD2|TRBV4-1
CASSHSGGYEQFF
TGCGCCAGCAGCCACAGCGGGGGTTATGAGCAGTTCTTC
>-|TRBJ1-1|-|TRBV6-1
CASSLALGGYTEAFF
TGTGCCAGCAGCCTAGCCCTCGGCGGTTACACTGAAGCTTTCTTT
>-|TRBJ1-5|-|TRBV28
CASTFTGKSNQPQHF
TGTGCCAGCACCTTCACAGGGAAGAGCAATCAGCCCCAGCATTTT
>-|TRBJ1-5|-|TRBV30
CAWRQGESNQPQHF
TGTGCCTGGAGACAGGGTGAGAGCAATCAGCCCCAGCATTTT
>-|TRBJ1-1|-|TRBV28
CASSGWGLRVKAFF
TGTGCCAGCAGTGGGTGGGGGCTTCGTGTTAAAGCTTTCTTT
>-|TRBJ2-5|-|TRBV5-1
CASSLATGETQYF
TGCGCCAGCAGCTTGGCGACGGGAGAGACCCAGTACTTC
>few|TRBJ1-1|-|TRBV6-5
CASSRPGGWTEAFF
TGTGCCAGCAGTCGCCCGGGGGGCTGGACTGAAGCTTTCTTT
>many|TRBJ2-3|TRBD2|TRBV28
CASNGRGDRTDTQYF
TGTGCCAGCAATGGGCGGGGGGACCGCACAGATACGCAGTATTTT
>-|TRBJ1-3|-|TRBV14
CASSHGYRVGNTIYF
TGTGCCAGCAGCCACGGATACAGGGTTGGAAACACCATATATTTT
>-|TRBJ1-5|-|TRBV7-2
CASSPRTADQPQHF
TGTGCCAGCAGCCCTCGGACAGCTGATCAGCCCCAGCATTTT
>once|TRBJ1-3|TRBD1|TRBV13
CASRPTDRTHSGNTIYF
TGTGCCAGCAGACCGACGGACAGGACCCACTCTGGAAACACCATATATTTT
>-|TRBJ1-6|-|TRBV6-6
CASSGDTYNSPLHF
TGTGCCAGCAGTGGGGACACCTATAATTCACCCCTCCACTTT
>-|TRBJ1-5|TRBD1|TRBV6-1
CASSNGQARQHF
TGTGCCAGCAGTAACGGACAGGCCCGCCAGCATTTT
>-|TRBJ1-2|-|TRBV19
CASSISEGPSGYTF
TGTGCCAGTAGTATATCCGAGGGTCCTTCTGGCTACACCTTC
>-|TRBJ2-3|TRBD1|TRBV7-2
CASSLNRGPDTQYF
TGTGCCAGCAGCTTAAACAGGGGCCCAGATACGCAGTATTTT
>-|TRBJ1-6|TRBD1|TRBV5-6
CASSFRTGINSPLHF
TGTGCCAGCAGCTTCCGGACAGGGATTAATTCACCCCTCCACTTT
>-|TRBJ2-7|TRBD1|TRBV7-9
CASSVRRDRGYYEQYF
TGTGCCAGCAGCGTGCGCCGGGACAGGGGGTACTACGAGCAGTACTTC
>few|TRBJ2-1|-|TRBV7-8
CASSLPNRVNEQFF
TGTGCCAGCAGCTTACCAAACAGGGTCAATGAGCAGTTCTTC
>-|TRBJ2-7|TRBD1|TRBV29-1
CSVEDLGQAGEQYF
TGCAGCGTTGAAGATCTGGGACAGGCGGGCGAGCAGTACTTC
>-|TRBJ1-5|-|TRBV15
CATSRDNGDQPQHF
TGTGCCACCAGCAGGGATAACGGGGATCAGCCCCAGCATTTT
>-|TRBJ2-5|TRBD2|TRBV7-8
CASSPAGGGETQYF
TGTGCCAGCAGTCCAGCCGGGGGGGGAGAGACCCAGTACTTC
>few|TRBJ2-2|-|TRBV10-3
CATIQGPNTGELFF
TGTGCCACGATACAGGGTCCGAACACCGGGGAGCTGTTTTTT
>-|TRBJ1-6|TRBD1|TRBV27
CASSPGQDNSPLHF
TGTGCCAGCAGTCCCGGACAGGATAATTCACCCCTCCACTTT
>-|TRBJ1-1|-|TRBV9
CASSVGVVGGAVTEAFF
TGTGCCAGCAGCGTAGGTGTAGTTGGGGGCGCGGTTACTGAAGCTTTCTTT
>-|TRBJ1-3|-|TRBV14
CASSLALSDTIYF
TGTGCCAGCAGCCTCGCCCTTTCGGACACCATATATTTT
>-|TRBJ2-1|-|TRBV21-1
CARRIFGTVSYNEQFF
TGTGCCAGAAGGATATTCGGGACAGTTTCCTACAATGAGCAGTTCTTC
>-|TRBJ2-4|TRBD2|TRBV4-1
CASSRADRTSGGADSKNIQYF
TGCGCCAGCAGCCGGGCCGACAGGACTAGCGGGGGGGCCGATAGCAAAAACATTCAGTACTTC
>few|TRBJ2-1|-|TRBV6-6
CASSPRHNEQFF
TGTGCCAGCAGTCCTAGGCACAATGAGCAGTTCTTC
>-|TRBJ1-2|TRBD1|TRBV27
CASRPGGPAWGYTF
TGTGCCAGCAGGCCAGGGGGGCCGGCATGGGGCTACACCTTC
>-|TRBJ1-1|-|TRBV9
CASSGEGSTEAFF
TGTGCCAGCAGTGGGGAGGGGAGCACTGAAGCTTTCTTT
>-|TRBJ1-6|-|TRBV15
CATSRDRLGGYNSPLHF
TGTGCCACCAGCAGAGACCGCCTTGGCGGTTATAATTCACCCCTCCACTTT
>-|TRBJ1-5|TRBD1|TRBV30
CAWGDRAQQPQHF
TGTGCCTGGGGAGACAGGGCCCAACAGCCCCAGCATTTT
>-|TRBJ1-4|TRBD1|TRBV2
CASVLTGLGATNEKLFF
TGTGCCAGCGTCCTGACAGGGCTGGGGGCAACTAATGAAAAACTGTTTTTT
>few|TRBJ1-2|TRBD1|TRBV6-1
CASSESGQGARGYTF
TGTGCCAGCAGTGAAAGCGGCCAGGGGGCCAGGGGCTACACCTTC
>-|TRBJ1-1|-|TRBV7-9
CASSFVSGQTDNTEAFF
TGTGCCAGCAGCTTCGTCTCAGGACAGACCGATAACACTGAAGCTTTCTTT
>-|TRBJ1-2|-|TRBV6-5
CASRYGHFSYGYTF
TGTGCCAGCAGATACGGGCACTTCAGCTATGGCTACACCTTC
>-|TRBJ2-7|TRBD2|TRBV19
CASSIDSGRGLYEQYF
TGTGCCAGTAGTATCGATAGCGGGCGGGGCCTCTACGAGCAGTACTTC
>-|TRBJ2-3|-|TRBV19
CATSGVTDTQYF
TGTGCCACTTCGGGAGTTACGGATACGCAGTATTTT
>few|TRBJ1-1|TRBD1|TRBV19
CASRDRANTEAFF
TGTGCCAGCCGTGACAGGGCGAACACTGAAGCTTTCTTT
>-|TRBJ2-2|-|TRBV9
CASSVSGAGTGELFF
TGTGCCAGCAGCGTTTCAGGGGCCGGCACCGGGGAGCTGTTTTTT
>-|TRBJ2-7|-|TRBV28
CASRNPGIYEQYF
TGTGCCAGCCGAAATCCGGGAATCTACGAGCAGTACTTC
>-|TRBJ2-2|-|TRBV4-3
CASSQGSGRSTGELFF
TGCGCCAGCAGCCAAGGTAGCGGTCGATCCACCGGGGAGCTGTTTTTT
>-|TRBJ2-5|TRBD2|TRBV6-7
CASSGLLASQETQYF
TGTGCCAGCAGTGGGTTACTAGCGAGTCAAGAGACCCAGTACTTC
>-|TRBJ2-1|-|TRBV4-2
CASSQLTSPLSYNEQFF
TGTGCCAGCAGCCAACTAACTAGTCCCCTTTCCTACAATGAGCAGTTCTTC
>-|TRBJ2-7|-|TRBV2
CASSGWVPMEGEQYF
TGTGCCAGCAGCGGGTGGGTGCCGATGGAGGGCGAGCAGTACTTC
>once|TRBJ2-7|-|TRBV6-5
CASSSSGNLGTYEQYF
TGTGCCAGCAGTTCAAGCGGCAACCTGGGGACCTACGAGCAGTACTTC
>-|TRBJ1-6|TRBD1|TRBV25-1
CASSPQGTGSPLHF
TGTGCCAGCAGCCCACAGGGGACCGGTTCACCCCTCCACTTT
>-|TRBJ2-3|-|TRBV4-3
CASSQEQKDTQYF
TGCGCCAGCAGCCAAGAACAAAAAGATACGCAGTATTTT
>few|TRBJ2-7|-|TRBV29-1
CSVVCPGTYEQYF
TGCAGCGTTGTCTGCCCAGGGACCTACGAGCAGTACTTC
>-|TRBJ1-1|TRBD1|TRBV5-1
CASSQIGTGGGVAFF
TGCGCCAGCAGCCAGATTGGGACAGGCGGAGGGGTAGCTTTCTTT
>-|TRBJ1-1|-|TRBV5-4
CASTHRGEDTEAFF
TGTGCCAGCACTCACCGGGGGGAGGACACTGAAGCTTTCTTT
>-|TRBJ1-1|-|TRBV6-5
CASSYSYRLNTEAFF
TGTGCCAGCAGTTACTCGTATCGGTTGAACACTGAAGCTTTCTTT
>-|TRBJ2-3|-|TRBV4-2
CASSQDLAGTDTQYF
TGTGCCAGCAGCCAAGATCTGGCGGGCACAGATACGCAGTATTTT
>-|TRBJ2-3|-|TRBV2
CASSLETTDTQYF
TGTGCCAGCAGTCTAGAGACCACAGATACGCAGTATTTT
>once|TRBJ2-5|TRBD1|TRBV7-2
CASSYNRGRETQYF
TGTGCCAGCAGCTATAACAGGGGGCGAGAGACCCAGTACTTC
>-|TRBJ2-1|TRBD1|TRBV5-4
CASTEIQGVYNEQFF
TGTGCCAGCACGGAGATTCAGGGGGTCTACAATGAGCAGTTCTTC
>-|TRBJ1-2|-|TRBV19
CASSRQGSDYTF
TGTGCCAGTAGTCGCCAGGGTAGTGACTACACCTTC